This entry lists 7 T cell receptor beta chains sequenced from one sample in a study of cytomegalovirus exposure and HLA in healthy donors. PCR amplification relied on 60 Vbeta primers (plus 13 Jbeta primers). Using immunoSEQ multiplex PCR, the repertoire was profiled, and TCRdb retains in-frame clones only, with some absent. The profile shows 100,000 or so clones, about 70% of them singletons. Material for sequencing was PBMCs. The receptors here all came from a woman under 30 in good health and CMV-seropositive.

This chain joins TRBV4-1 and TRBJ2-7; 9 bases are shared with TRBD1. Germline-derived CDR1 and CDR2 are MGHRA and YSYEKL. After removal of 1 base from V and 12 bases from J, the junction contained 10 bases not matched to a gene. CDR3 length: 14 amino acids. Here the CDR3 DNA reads TGCGCCAGCAGCCAAGCTTCTGGACAGGGGTTGTCGTACTTC. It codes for CASSQASGQGLSYF.

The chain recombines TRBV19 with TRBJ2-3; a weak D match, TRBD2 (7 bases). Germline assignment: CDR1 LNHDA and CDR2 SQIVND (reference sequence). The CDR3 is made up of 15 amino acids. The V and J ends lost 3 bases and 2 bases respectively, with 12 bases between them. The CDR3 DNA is TGTGCCAGTAGTATCTCGGGGGGCCCCACAGATACGCAGTATTTT. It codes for CASSISGGPTDTQYF.

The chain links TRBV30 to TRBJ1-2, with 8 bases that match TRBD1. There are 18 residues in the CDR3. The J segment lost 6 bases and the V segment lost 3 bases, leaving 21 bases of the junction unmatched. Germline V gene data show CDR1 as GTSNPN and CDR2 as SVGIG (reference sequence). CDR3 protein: CAWSQPPGSTGATNGYTF. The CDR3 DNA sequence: TGTGCCTGGAGCCAACCCCCGGGGTCGACAGGGGCGACGAATGGCTACACCTTC.

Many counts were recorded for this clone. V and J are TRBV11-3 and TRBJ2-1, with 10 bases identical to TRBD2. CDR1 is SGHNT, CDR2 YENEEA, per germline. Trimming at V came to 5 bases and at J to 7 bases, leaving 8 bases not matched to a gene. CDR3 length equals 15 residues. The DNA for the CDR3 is TGTGCCAGCAGCCCGGGGACTAGCGCGGCTAATGAGCAGTTCTTC. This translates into CASSPGTSAANEQFF.

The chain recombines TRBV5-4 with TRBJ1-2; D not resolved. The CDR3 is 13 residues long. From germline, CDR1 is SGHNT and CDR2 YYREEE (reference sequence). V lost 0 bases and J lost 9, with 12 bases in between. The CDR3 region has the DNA TGTGCCAGCAGCTTGGCCGGAGGAGATCGCTACACCTTC. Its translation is CASSLAGGDRYTF.

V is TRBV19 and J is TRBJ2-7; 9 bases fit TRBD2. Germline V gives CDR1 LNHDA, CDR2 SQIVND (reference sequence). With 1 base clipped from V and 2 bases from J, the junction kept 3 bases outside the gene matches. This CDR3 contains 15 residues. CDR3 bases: TGTGCCAGTAGTATAGTGGTAGCGGGAGCCTACGAGCAGTACTTC. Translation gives CASSIVVAGAYEQYF.

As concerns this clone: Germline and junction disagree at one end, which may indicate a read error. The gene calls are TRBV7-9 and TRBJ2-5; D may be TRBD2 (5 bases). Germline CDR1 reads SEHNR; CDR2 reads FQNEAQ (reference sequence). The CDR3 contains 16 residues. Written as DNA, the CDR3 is TGTTCCAGCAGCTTAGTTGTCGGGAAGGGCAGGGAGACCCAGTACTTC. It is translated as CSSSLVVGKGRETQYF.